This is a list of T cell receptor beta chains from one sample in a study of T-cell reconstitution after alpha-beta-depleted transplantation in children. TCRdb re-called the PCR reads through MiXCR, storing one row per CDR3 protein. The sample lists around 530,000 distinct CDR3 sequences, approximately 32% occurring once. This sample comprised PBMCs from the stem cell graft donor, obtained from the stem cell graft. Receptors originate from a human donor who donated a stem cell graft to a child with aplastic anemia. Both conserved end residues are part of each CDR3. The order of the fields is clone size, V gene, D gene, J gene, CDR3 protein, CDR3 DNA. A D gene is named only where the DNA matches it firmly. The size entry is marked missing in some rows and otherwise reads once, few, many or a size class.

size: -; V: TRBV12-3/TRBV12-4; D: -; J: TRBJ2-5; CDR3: CASSLLIGQRLQETQYF; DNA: TGTGCCAGCAGTCTGCTAATAGGCCAACGACTTCAAGAGACCCAGTACTTC
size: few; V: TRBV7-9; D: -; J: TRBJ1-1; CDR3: CASSLVATGAGIWEAFF; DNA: TGTGCCAGCAGCTTAGTTGCGACAGGAGCCGGAATTTGGGAAGCTTTCTTT
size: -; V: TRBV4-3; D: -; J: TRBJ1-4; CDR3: CASSQEAGEKLFF; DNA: TGCGCCAGCAGCCAAGAGGCAGGGGAAAAACTGTTTTTT
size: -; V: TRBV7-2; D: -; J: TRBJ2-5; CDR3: CASSQGAIAETQYF; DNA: TGTGCCAGCAGCCAAGGGGCCATTGCGGAGACCCAGTACTTC
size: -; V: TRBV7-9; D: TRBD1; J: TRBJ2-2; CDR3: CASSFRDRGSGELFF; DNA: TGTGCCAGCAGCTTCCGGGACAGGGGCTCCGGGGAGCTGTTTTTT
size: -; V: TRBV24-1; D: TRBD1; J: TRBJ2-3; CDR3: CATSDQPGQGIDTQYF; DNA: TGTGCCACCAGTGATCAGCCGGGACAGGGAATTGATACGCAGTATTTT
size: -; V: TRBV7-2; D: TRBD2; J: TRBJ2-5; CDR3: CASSSTSWGETQYF; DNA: TGTGCCAGCAGCTCGACTAGCTGGGGGGAGACCCAGTACTTC
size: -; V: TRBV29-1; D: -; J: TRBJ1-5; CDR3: CSVLNSQGQPQHF; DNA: TGCAGCGTTCTAAACAGCCAGGGTCAGCCCCAGCATTTT
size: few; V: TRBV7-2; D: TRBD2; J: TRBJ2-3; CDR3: CASSFSPSGVGTDTQYF; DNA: TGTGCCAGCAGTTTTAGCCCTAGCGGGGTCGGCACAGATACGCAGTATTTT
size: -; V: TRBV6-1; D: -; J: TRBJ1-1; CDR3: CASIRGGPNTEAFF; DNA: TGTGCCAGCATCCGCGGGGGCCCGAACACTGAAGCTTTCTTT
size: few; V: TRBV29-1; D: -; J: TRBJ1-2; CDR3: CSESRANYGYTF; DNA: TGCAGTGAATCTAGGGCTAACTATGGCTACACCTTC
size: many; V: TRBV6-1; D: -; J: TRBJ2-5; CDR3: CASSKDRSQETQYF; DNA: TGTGCCAGCAGTAAAGACAGGAGTCAAGAGACCCAGTACTTC
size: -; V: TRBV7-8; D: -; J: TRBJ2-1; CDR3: CASSPQGGRGEQFF; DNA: TGTGCCAGCAGCCCCCAGGGGGGAAGAGGAGAGCAGTTCTTC
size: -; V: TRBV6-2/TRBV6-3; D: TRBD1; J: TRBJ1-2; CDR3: CASRPGTGPYYGYTF; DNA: TGTGCCAGCAGGCCCGGGACAGGACCTTACTATGGCTACACCTTC
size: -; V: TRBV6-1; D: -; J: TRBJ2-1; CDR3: CASSPPRQSSYNEQFF; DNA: TGTGCCAGCAGTCCCCCGCGACAGAGCTCCTACAATGAGCAGTTCTTC
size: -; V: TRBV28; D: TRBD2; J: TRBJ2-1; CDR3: CASSFWLAGGGKDNEQFF; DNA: TGTGCCAGCAGTTTTTGGCTAGCGGGAGGGGGGAAGGACAATGAGCAGTTCTTC
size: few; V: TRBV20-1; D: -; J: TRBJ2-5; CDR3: CSARDRIGGETQYF; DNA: TGCAGTGCTAGAGATCGGATCGGAGGAGAGACCCAGTACTTC
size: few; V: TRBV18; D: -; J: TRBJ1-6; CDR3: CASSRPGTDNSPLHF; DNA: TGTGCCAGCTCACGACCTGGGACGGATAATTCACCCCTCCACTTT
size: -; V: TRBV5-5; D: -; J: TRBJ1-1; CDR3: CASSLIEDTEAFF; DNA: TGTGCCAGCAGCTTGATTGAGGACACTGAAGCTTTCTTT
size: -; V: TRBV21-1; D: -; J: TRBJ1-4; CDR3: CARGQGGEKLFF; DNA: TGTGCCAGGGGACAGGGGGGAGAAAAACTGTTTTTT
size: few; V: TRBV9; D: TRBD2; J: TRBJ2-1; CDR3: CASSVAGREYFNEQFF; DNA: TGTGCCAGCAGCGTAGCTGGGCGGGAGTACTTCAATGAGCAGTTCTTC
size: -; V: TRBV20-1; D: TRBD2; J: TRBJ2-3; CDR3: CSEVRPGGGDTQYF; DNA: TGCAGTGAGGTCCGGCCGGGAGGGGGAGATACGCAGTATTTT
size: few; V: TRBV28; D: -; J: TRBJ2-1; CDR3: CASHGTLYNEQFF; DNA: TGTGCCAGCCACGGGACACTCTACAATGAGCAGTTCTTC
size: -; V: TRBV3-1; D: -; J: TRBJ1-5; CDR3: CASSQADRNQPQHF; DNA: TGTGCCAGCAGCCAAGCAGACAGAAATCAGCCCCAGCATTTT
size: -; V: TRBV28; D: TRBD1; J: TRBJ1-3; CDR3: CASSSGTGSSGNTIYF; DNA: TGTGCCAGCAGTTCCGGGACAGGGAGCTCTGGAAACACCATATATTTT
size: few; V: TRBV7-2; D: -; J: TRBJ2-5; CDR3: CASSSDRLETQYF; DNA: TGTGCCAGCAGCTCTGACAGGTTGGAGACCCAGTACTTC
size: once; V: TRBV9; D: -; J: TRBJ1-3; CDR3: CASSVGESGNTIYF; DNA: TGTGCCAGCAGCGTAGGGGAAAGCGGAAACACCATATATTTT
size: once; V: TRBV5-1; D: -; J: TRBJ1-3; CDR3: CASSLGQTTLGNTIYF; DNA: TGCGCCAGCAGCTTGGGACAGACCACCCTGGGAAACACCATATATTTT
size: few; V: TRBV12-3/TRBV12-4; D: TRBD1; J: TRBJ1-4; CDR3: CASSLGQGAATNEKLFF; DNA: TGTGCCAGCAGTCTGGGACAGGGGGCTGCAACTAATGAAAAACTGTTTTTT
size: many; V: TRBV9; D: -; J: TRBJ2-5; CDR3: CASSVGASQETQYF; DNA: TGTGCCAGCAGCGTAGGGGCATCCCAAGAGACCCAGTACTTC
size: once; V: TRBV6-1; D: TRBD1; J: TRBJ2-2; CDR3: CASSRDRGRSGELFF; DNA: TGTGCCAGCAGTCGCGACAGGGGAAGGTCCGGGGAGCTGTTTTTT
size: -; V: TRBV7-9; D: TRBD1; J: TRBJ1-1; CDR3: CASSSPRDRGVEAFF; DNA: TGTGCCAGCAGCTCGCCACGGGACAGGGGGGTGGAAGCTTTCTTT
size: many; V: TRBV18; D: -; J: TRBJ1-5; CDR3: CASSRSGQGQPQHF; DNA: TGTGCCAGCTCACGGTCGGGGCAGGGTCAGCCCCAGCATTTT
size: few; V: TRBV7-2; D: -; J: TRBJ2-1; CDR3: CASSLARGRSYNEQFF; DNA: TGTGCCAGCAGCTTAGCCAGGGGAAGATCCTACAATGAGCAGTTCTTC
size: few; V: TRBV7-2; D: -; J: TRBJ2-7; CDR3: CASSRVPNRVWMYEQYF; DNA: TGTGCCAGCAGCCGAGTACCCAACAGGGTTTGGATGTACGAGCAGTACTTC
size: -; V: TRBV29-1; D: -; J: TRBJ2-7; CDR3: CSVAAGTYEQYF; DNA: TGCAGCGTCGCAGCAGGGACTTACGAGCAGTACTTC
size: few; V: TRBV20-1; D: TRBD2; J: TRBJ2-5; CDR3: CSALPISGRQETQYF; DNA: TGCAGTGCCCTCCCTATTAGCGGGAGGCAAGAGACCCAGTACTTC
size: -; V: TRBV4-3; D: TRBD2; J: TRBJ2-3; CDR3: CASSQDWTSPNTQYF; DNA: TGCGCCAGCAGCCAAGATTGGACTAGCCCCAATACGCAGTATTTT
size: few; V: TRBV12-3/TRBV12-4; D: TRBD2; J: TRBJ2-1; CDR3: CASSLELGGGRGEQFF; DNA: TGTGCCAGCAGTTTAGAGTTGGGCGGGGGAAGAGGGGAGCAGTTCTTC
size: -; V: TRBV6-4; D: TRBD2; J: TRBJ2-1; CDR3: CASSDRPVGTSGVYNEQFF; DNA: TGTGCCAGCAGTGACCGACCCGTGGGGACTAGCGGGGTGTACAATGAGCAGTTCTTC
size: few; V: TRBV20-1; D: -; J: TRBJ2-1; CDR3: CTPGLGSYNEQFF; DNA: TGCACCCCAGGTCTTGGGTCCTACAATGAGCAGTTCTTC
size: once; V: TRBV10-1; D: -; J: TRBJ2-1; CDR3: CASSEGGSPYNEQFF; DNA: TGCGCCAGCAGTGAAGGTGGGAGTCCCTACAATGAGCAGTTCTTC
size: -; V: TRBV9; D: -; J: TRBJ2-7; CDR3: CASSVTHTPYEQYF; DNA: TGTGCCAGCAGCGTAACCCACACCCCATACGAGCAGTACTTC
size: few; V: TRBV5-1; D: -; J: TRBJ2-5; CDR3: CASRDVGKETQYF; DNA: TGCGCCAGCAGAGATGTCGGCAAAGAGACCCAGTACTTC
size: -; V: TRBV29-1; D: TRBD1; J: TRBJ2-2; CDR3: CSVGDRGSGELFF; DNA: TGCAGCGTTGGGGACAGGGGATCCGGGGAGCTGTTTTTT
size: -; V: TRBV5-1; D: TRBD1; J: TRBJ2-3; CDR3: CASSGTGALDTQYF; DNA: TGCGCCAGCAGCGGAACAGGGGCTCTGGATACGCAGTATTTT
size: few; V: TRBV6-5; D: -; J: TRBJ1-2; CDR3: CASSYGTGHRSYGYTF; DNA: TGTGCCAGCAGTTATGGGACCGGACATCGGTCCTATGGCTACACCTTC
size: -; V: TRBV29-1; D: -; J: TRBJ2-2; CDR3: CSVGVNTNTGELFF; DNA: TGCAGCGTTGGCGTCAATACGAACACCGGGGAGCTGTTTTTT